This T cell receptor beta chain was observed in a study of identical twins. Study-level results: Abundant beta clonotypes from cord blood had fewer insertions, unlike memory repertoires, which showed none.

One entry per CDR3 protein, called by TCRdb with MiXCR from the 5' RACE reads. The table lists about 890,000 distinct CDR3 sequences, 9% to 15% of them singletons, with around 1.5% in the top ten. V gave up 4 bases and J gave up 3 bases; unmatched junction bases: 3. Germline-derived CDR1 and CDR2 are DFQATT and SNEGSKA (reference sequence). The CDR3 totals 14 residues. On this clonotype: Its specificity is unknown.

These data were also filed under a second study, of yellow fever vaccine responses in identical twins. From that study: Twins reportedly had a vaccine T cell response that seemed partly convergent, partly personalized.

The sample was PBMCs. The sequence was collected from a woman younger than 35 in good health. This rearrangement joins TRBV20-1 to TRBJ2-1, with 10 bases fitting TRBD2. The CDR3 DNA reads as TGCAGTGCTAATAGCGGGAGGTTCTACAATGAGCAGTTCTTC. It specifies CSANSGRFYNEQFF.